The clone carrying this TCR beta chain was picked up many times. Antigen: not known. V was clipped by 3 bases and J by 4 bases, with 11 bases between them. The length of the CDR3 is 14 residues. CDR1 and CDR2 from the germline V gene are SEHNR and FQNEAQ (reference sequence). The record originates from a study of T cells in Graves' hyperthyroidism and ophthalmopathy. Overall study results and limits: Peripheral blood also featured most of the thyroid clonotypes expanded above 0.001.

Amplified TCR beta CDR3 regions derived from RNA transcripts. With the HTBI primer set, the TCR CDR3 went through a first round of RT-PCR. TCRdb reprocessed the multiplex PCR reads with MiXCR, giving one entry per CDR3 protein. The table has nearly 600,000 distinct CDR3 sequences, 13% to 15% seen once. The cohort's ophthalmopathy patients, a group with duration under 3 months, had a Clinical Activity Score of at least 3 and a NOSPECS grade of at least 4. Exclusion criteria comprised uncontrolled infection, other autoimmune disease, pregnancy or lactation. Around 9.9 ml of fresh peripheral blood supplied the PBMCs.

The J gene is TRBJ2-3, the V gene TRBV7-9; D is ambiguous. Material for sequencing was blood. The TCR comes from a woman aged 18-35 years with Graves' ophthalmopathy. This CDR3 is CASSFRTGADTQYF. In DNA form, the CDR3 reads TGTGCCAGCAGCTTCAGGACGGGTGCAGATACGCAGTATTTT. The full variable domain, in which reference TRBV7-9 and TRBJ2-3 provide the parts outside the CDR3, is DTGVSQNPRHKITKRGQNVTFRCDPISEHNRLYWYRQTLGQGPEFLTYFQNEAQLEKSRLLSDRFSAERPKGSFSTLEIQRTEQGDSAMYLCASSFRTGADTQYFGPGTRLTVL.